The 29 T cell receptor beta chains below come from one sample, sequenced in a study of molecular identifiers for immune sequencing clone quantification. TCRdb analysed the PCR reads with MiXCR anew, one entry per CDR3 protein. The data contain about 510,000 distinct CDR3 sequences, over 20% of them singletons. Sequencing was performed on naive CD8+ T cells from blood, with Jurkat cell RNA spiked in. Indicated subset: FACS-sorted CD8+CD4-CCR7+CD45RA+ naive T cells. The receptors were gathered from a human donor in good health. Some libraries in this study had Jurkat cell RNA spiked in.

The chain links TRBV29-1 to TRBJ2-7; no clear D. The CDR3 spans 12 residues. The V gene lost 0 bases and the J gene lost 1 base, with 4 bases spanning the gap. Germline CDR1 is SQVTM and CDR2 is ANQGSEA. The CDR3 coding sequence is TGCAGCGTTGAAGACAGTTCCTACGAGCAGTACTTC. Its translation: CSVEDSSYEQYF.

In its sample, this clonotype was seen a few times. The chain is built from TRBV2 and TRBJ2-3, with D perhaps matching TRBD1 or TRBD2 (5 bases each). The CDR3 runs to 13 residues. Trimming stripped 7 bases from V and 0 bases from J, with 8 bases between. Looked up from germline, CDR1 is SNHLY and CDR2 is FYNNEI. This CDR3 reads CASIRDSTDTQYF. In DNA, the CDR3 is TGTGCCAGCATTCGGGACAGCACAGATACGCAGTATTTT.

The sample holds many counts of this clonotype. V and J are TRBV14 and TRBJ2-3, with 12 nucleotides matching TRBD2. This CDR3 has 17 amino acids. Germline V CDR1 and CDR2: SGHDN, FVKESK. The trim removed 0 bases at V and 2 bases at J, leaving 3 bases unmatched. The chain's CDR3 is CASSQDWTSGTTDTQYF. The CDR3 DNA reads TGTGCCAGCAGCCAAGATTGGACTAGCGGGACCACAGATACGCAGTATTTT.

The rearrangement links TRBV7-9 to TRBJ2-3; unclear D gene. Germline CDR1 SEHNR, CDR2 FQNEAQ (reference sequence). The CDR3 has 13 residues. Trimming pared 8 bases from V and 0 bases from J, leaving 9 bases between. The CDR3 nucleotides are TGTGCCAGCCGCATAGCTAGCACAGATACGCAGTATTTT. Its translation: CASRIASTDTQYF. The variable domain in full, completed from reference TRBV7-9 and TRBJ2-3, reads DTGVSQNPRHKITKRGQNVTFRCDPISEHNRLYWYRQTLGQGPEFLTYFQNEAQLEKSRLLSDRFSAERPKGSFSTLEIQRTEQGDSAMYLCASRIASTDTQYFGPGTRLTVL.

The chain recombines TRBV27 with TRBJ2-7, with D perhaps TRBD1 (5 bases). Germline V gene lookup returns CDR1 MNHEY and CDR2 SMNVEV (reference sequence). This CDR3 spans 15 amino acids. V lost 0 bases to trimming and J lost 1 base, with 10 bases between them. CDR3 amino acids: CASSLSGPPSYEQYF. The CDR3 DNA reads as TGTGCCAGCAGTTTATCGGGGCCCCCTTCCTACGAGCAGTACTTC.

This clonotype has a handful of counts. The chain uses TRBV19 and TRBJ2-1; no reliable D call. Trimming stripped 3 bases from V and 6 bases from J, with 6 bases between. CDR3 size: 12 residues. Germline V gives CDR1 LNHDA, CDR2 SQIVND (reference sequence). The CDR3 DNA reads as TGTGCCAGTAGTATGGGGATCAATGAGCAGTTCTTC. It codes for CASSMGINEQFF.

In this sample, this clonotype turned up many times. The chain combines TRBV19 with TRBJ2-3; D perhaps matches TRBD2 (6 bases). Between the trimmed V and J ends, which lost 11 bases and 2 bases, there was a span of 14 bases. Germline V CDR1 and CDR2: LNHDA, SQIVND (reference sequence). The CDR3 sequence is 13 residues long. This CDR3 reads CAVADVITDTQYF. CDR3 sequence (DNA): TGTGCCGTAGCGGACGTGATCACAGATACGCAGTATTTT.

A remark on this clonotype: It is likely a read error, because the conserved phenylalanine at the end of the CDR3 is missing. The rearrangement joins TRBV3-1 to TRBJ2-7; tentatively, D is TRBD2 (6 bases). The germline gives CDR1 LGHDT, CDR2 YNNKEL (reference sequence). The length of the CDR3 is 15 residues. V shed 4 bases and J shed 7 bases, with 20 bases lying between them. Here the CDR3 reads CASSPSAGVVREQYL. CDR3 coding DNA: TGTGCCAGCAGCCCTAGCGCCGGGGTAGTGCGGGAGCAGTACCTC.

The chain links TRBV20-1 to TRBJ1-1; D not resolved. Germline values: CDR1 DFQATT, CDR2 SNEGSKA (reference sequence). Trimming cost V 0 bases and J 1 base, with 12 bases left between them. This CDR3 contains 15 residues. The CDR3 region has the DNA TGCAGTGCTAGAGATCACGGCAGGTCGAACACTGAAGCTTTCTTT. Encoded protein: CSARDHGRSNTEAFF.

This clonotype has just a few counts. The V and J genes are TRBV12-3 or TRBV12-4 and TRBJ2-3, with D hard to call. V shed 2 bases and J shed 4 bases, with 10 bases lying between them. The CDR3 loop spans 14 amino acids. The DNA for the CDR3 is TGTGCCAGCAGTTTAAAGGGAATGCCAGATACGCAGTATTTT. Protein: CASSLKGMPDTQYF.

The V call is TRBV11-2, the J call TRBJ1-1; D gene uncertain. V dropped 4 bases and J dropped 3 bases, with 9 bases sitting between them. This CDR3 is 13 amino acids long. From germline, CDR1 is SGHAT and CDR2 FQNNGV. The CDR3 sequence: CASSSLDHTEAFF. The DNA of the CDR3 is TGTGCCAGCAGCTCACTAGATCACACTGAAGCTTTCTTT.

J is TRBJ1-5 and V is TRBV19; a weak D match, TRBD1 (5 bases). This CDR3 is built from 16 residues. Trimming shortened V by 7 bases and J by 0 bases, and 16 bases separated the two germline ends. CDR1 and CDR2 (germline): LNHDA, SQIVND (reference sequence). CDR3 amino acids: CASTGPQVYSNQPQHF. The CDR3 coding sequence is TGTGCCAGTACGGGACCTCAGGTTTATAGCAATCAGCCCCAGCATTTT.

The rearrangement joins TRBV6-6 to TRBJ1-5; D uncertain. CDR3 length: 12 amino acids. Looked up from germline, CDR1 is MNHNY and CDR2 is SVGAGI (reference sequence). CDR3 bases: TGTGTCACCAAATCCGACAATCAGCCCCAGCATTTT. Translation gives CVTKSDNQPQHF.

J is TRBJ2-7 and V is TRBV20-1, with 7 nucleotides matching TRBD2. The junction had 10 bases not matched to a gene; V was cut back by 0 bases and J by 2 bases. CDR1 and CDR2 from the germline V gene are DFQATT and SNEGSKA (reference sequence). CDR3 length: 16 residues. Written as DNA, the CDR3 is TGCAGTGCTAGAGATGTTTCGGGCGGGAGACCCTACGAGCAGTACTTC. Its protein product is CSARDVSGGRPYEQYF.

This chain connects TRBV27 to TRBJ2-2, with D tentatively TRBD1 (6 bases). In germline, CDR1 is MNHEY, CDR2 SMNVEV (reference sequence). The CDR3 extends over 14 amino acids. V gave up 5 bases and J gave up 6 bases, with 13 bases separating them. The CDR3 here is CASSATGSPGELFF. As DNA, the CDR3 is TGTGCCAGCAGTGCAACAGGGTCCCCCGGGGAGCTGTTTTTT.

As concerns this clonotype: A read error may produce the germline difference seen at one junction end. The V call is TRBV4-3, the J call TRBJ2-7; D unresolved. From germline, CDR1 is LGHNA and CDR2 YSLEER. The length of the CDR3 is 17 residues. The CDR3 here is CASSQDYGTPYSYEQHF. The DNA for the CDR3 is TGCGCCAGCAGCCAAGATTATGGAACACCTTACTCCTACGAGCAGCACTTC.

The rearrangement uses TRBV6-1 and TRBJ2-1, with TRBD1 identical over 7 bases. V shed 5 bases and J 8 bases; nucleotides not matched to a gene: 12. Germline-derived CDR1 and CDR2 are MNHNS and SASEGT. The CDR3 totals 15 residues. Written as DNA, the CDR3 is TGTGCCAGCAGTAACCGGGACAGTCTCCGATATGAGCAGTTCTTC. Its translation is CASSNRDSLRYEQFF.

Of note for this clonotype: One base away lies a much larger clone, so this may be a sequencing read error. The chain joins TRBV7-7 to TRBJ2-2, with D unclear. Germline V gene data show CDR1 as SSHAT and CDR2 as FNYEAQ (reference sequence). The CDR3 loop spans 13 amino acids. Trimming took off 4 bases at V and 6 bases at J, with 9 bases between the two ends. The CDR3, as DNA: TGTGCCAGCAGCTCCCCCCTTTCCGGGGAGCTGTTTTTT. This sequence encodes CASSSPLSGELFF.

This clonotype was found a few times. The CDR3 DNA follows: TGTGCCAACGGGGCCGGCACCGGGGAGCTGTTTTTT. This sequence encodes CANGAGTGELFF. V gene TRBV6-6 combines with J gene TRBJ2-2; TRBD1 or TRBD2 may be the D gene (5 bases each). The CDR3 length is 12 residues. V lost 10 bases to trimming and J lost 4 bases, with 10 bases between them. Germline lookup yields CDR1 MNHNY and CDR2 SVGAGI (reference sequence).

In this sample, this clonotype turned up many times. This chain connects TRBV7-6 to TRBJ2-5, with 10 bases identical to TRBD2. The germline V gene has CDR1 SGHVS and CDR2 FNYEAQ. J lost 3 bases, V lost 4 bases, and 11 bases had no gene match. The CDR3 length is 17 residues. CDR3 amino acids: CASSSLKTSGQKETQYF. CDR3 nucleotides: TGTGCCAGCAGCTCGCTCAAGACTAGCGGGCAGAAAGAGACCCAGTACTTC.

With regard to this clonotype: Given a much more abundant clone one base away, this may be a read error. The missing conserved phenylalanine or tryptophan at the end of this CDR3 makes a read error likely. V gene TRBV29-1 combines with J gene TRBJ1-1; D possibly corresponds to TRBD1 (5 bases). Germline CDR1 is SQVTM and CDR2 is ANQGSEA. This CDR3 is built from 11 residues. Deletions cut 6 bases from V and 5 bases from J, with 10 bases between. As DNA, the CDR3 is TGCAGCGTCCGATGGGGGACTGAAGCTTTCCTT. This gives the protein CSVRWGTEAFL.

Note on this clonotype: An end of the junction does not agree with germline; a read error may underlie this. CDR3 DNA: TGCGCCAGCAGCTCCGGGGGTATGAACACTGAAGCTTTCTTT. It translates to CASSSGGMNTEAFF. This chain joins TRBV7-9 and TRBJ1-1, with D perhaps TRBD1 (5 bases). Germline V gene lookup returns CDR1 SEHNR and CDR2 FQNEAQ (reference sequence). The CDR3 sequence is 14 residues long. Based on the CDR3 plus reference TRBV7-9 and TRBJ1-1, the full variable domain is DTGVSQNPRHKITKRGQNVTFRCDPISEHNRLYWYRQTLGQGPEFLTYFQNEAQLEKSRLLSDRFSAERPKGSFSTLEIQRTEQGDSAMYLCASSSGGMNTEAFFGQGTRLTVV.

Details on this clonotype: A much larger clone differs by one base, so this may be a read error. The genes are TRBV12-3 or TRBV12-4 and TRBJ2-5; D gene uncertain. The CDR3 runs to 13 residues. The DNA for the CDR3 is TGTGCCGGCAGTTTAGCCCGACCAGAGACCCAGTACTTC. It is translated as CAGSLARPETQYF.

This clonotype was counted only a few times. In DNA form, the CDR3 reads TGTGCCTGGAGTGTCGGTGATGATAGCAATCAGCCCCAGCATTTT. Its protein product is CAWSVGDDSNQPQHF. V is TRBV30 and J is TRBJ1-5; D remains ambiguous. Germline V lookup: CDR1 GTSNPN, CDR2 SVGIG (reference sequence). This CDR3 contains 15 residues. The V gene lost 0 bases and the J gene lost 0 bases, with 9 bases spanning the gap. The complete variable domain, with remaining parts taken from reference TRBV30 and TRBJ1-5, reads SQTIHQWPATLVQPVGSPLSLECTVEGTSNPNLYWYRQAAGRGLQLLFYSVGIGQISSEVPQNLSASRPQDRQFILSSKKLLLSDSGFYLCAWSVGDDSNQPQHFGDGTRLSIL.

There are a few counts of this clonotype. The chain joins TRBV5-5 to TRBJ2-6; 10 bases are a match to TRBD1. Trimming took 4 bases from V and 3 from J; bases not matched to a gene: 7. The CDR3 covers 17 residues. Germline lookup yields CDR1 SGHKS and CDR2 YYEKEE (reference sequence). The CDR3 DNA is TGTGCCAGCAGCCCTGACAGGGGGCGGCGTGGGGCCAACGTCCTGACTTTC. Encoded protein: CASSPDRGRRGANVLTF.

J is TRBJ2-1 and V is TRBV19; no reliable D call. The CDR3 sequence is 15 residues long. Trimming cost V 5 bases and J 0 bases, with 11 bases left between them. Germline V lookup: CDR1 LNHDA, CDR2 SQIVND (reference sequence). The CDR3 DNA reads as TGTGCCAGTAGTCCGACGGAATCCTCCTACAATGAGCAGTTCTTC. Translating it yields CASSPTESSYNEQFF.

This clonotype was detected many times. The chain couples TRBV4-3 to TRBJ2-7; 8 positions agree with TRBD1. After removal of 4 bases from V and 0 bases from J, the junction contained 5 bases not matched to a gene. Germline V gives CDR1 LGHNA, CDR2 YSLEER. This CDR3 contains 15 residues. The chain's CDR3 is CASSPWTGLSYEQYF. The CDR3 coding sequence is TGCGCCAGCAGCCCATGGACAGGGCTCTCCTACGAGCAGTACTTC.

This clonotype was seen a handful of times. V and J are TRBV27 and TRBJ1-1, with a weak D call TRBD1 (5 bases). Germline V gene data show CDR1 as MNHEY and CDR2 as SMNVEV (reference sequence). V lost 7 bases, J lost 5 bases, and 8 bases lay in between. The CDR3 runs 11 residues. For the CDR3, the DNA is TGTGCCAGCATATGGGGGACTGAAGCTTTCTTT. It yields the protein CASIWGTEAFF.

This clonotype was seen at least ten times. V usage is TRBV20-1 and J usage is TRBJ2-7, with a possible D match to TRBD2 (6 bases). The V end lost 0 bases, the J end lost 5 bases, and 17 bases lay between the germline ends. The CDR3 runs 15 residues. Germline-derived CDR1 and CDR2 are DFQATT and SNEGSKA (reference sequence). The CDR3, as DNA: TGCAGTGCTAGAGATGGTTTCGGGAGCTACGACGAGCAGTACTTC. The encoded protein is CSARDGFGSYDEQYF.